The sequence of this T cell receptor beta chain was determined in a study of Ad26.COV2.S vaccination and SARS-CoV-2 variants. Sequencing was performed with immunoSEQ multiplex PCR; in TCRdb, only in-frame clones are kept and a portion is missing. This repertoire shows 440,000 or so clones, around 89% found once; its top ten account for under 2%. Germline V CDR1 and CDR2: MGHRA, YSYEKL. The V end lost 5 bases, the J end lost 2 bases, and 13 bases lay between the germline ends. The CDR3 is 14 amino acids. This sample's treatment: around 19 received Ad26.COV2.S at low or high dose, single or two shots; a few received placebo; per-sample allocation not given. Repertoires come from day 63 after the first vaccine or placebo injection. A Boston adult aged 18-55 years was the donor. Vaccination employed an Ad26 vector expressing the Wuhan-strain SARS-CoV-2 spike.

The TCR comes from a person aged 18-65 years who received the Ad26.COV2.S COVID-19 vaccine or a placebo. Sequenced here: peripheral blood, sampled in a trial of Ad26.COV2.S vaccine versus placebo. This sequence joins TRBV4-1 and TRBJ2-7, with a possible D match to TRBD2 (6 bases). The CDR3 nucleotides read TGCGCCAGCAGCTCCCCCGGCGGGACCTACGAGCAGTACTTC. Encoded protein: CASSSPGGTYEQYF.